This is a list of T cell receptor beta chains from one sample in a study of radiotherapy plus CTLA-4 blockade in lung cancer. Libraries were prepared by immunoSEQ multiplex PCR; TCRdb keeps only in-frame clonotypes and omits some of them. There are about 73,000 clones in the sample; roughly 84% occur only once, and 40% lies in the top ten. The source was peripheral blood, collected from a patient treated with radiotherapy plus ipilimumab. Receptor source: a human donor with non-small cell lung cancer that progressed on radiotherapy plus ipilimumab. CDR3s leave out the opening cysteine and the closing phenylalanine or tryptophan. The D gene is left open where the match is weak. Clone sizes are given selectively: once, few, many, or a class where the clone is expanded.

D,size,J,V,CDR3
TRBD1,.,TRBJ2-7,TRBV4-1,ASSQNQLGTASYEQY
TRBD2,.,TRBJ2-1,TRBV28,ASSTLAGAGNEQF
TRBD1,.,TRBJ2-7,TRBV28,ASSLIDRVNNEQY
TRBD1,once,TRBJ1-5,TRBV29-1,SVAGTGGNQPQH
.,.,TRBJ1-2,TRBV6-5,ASSYEIGGSDGYT
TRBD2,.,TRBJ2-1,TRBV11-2,ASSWGGSGSYNEQF
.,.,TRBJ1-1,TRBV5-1,ASSFNGDTEAF
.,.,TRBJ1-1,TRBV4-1,ASSQDTEQNTEAF
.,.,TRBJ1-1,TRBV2,ASSESQGLTEAF
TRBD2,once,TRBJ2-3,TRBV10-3,AISEKAGGLDTQY
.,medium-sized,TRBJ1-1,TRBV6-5,ASSYSRRGNHGKAF
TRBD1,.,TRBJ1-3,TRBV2,ASRTGAGNTIY
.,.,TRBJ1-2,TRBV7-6,ASSPRGGQGGRYGYT
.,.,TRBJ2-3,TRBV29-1,SVAGRATDTQY
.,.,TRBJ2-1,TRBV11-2,ASSLRVVGYNEQF
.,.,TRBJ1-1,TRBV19,ASRGVTGGTEAF
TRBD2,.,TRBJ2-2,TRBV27,ASSSPRIAGPTGELF
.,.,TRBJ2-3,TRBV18,ASSPSGASTDTQY
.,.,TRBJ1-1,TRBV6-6,ASSYFTDTEAF
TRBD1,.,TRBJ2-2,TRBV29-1,SVRGQEAGELF
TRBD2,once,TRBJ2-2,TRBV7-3,ASSLTSGRTGELF
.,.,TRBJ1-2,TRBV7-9,ASSLATPGYGYT
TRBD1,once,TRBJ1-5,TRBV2,ASSEYSAGGLSNQPQH
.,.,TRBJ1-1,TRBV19,ASIGVWVGNTEAF
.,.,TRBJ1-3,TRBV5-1,ASSLTASSGNTIY
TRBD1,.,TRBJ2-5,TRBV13,ASSPGTGGAETQY
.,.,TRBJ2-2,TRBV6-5,ATQGKKGNTGELF
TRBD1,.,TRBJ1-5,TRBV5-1,ASSWGGQGQPQH
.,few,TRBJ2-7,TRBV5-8,ASSSGVSYEQY
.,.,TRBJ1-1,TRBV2,ASSAAGSNTEAF
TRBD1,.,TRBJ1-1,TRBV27,ASSQPGQMNTEAF
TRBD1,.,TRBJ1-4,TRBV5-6,ASSLRDREVEKLF
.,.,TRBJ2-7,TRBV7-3,ASSLLEGRGEQY
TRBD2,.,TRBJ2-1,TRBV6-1,ASSYRGGVYNEQF
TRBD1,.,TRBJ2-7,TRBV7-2,ASRQTRGPWY
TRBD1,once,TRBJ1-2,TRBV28,ASSFPAGGTYGYT
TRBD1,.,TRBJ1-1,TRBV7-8,ASRDSGQGDTEAF
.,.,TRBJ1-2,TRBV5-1,ASSPRDINYGYT
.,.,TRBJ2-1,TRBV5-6,ASSWLAAHEQF
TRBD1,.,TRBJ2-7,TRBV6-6,ASSPGTASYEQY
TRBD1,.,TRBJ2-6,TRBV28,ASMDRGRRTGANVLT